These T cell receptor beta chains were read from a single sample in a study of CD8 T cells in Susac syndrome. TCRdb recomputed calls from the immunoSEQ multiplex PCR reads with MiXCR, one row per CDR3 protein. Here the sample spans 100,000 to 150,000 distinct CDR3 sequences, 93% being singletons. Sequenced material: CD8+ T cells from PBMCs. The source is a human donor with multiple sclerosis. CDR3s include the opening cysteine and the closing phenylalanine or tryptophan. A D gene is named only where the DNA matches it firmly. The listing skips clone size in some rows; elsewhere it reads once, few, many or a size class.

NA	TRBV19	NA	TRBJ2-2	TGTGCCAGTAGTATATGGGGCGGGGAGCTGTTTTTT	CASSIWGGELFF
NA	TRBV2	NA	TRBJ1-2	TGTGCCAGCAGTTACCCCGACGGCAGGAGCTACTATGGCTACACCTTC	CASSYPDGRSYYGYTF
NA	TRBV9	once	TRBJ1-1	TGTGCCAGCAGCGTAGGCTCCGGGGGGCGCGGTGGCACTGAAGCTTTCTTT	CASSVGSGGRGGTEAFF
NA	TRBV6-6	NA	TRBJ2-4	TGTGCCAGCTTCCAGGGCATTCAGTACTTC	CASFQGIQYF
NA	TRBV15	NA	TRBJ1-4	TGTGCCACCAGCTCGAGAGCCGGACGCATACCCATTCCAAATGAAAAACTGTTTTTT	CATSSRAGRIPIPNEKLFF
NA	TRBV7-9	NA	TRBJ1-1	TGTGCCAGCAGCTTAGGCACAGAGAAGAACACTGAAGCTTTCTTT	CASSLGTEKNTEAFF
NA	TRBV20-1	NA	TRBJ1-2	TGCAGTGCCCGTGAAGGGGCGGCCTATGGCTACACCTTC	CSAREGAAYGYTF
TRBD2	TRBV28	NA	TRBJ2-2	TGTGCCAGTCTAGCGGGGGAATCGAACACCGGGGAGCTGTTTTTT	CASLAGESNTGELFF
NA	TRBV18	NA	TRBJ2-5	TGTGCCAGCTCACCGGGCGGCGGGTTTGAAGAGACCCAGTACTTC	CASSPGGGFEETQYF
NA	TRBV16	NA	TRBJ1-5	TGTGCCACCGCAGAGGGGAACAATCAGCCCCAGCATTTT	CATAEGNNQPQHF
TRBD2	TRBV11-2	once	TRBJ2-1	TGTGCCAGCAGCTCCCGGACTAGCGGGAGATACAATGAGCAGTTCTTC	CASSSRTSGRYNEQFF
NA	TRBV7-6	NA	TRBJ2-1	TGTGCCACACGGGAACAACCGACCTCCTACAATGAGCAGTTCTTC	CATREQPTSYNEQFF
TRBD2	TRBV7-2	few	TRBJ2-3	TGTGCCAGCAGCCCCTATGGGGGGGGAGTCACAGATACGCAGTATTTT	CASSPYGGGVTDTQYF
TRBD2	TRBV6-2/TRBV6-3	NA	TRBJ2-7	TGTGCCAGCAGTCGGCTAGCGGGGGCCTTTTACGAGCAGTACTTC	CASSRLAGAFYEQYF
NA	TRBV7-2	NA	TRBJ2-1	TGTGCCAGCAGACAGCAGGGGCCGTACAATGAGCAGTTCTTC	CASRQQGPYNEQFF
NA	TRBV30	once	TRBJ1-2	TGTGCCTGGAGTGTTCACGAGCGGGACCTGGAGGGCTACACCTTC	CAWSVHERDLEGYTF
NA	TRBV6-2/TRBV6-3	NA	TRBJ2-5	TGTGCCAGCCGGTACGACCTGGGCGCAGTGGTGAGAGAGACCCAGTACTTC	CASRYDLGAVVRETQYF
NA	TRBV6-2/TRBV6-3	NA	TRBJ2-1	TGTGCCAGCAGTTGGTCGGGGAATGAGCAGTTCTTC	CASSWSGNEQFF
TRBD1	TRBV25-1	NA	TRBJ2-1	TGTGCCAGCAAAGGGGCAGGGGGCCCGGGGCAGTTCTTC	CASKGAGGPGQFF
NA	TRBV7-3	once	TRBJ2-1	TGTGCCAGCAGCCCCCGGTCCATGAGCTCCTACAATGAGCAGTTCTTC	CASSPRSMSSYNEQFF
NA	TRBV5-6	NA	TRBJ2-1	TGTGCCAGCAGCTTGGCGTCCCCGCATCAGTTCTTC	CASSLASPHQFF
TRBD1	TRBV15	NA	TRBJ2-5	TGTGCCACCAGCAGCGACAGGGAGCAAGAGACCCAGTACTTC	CATSSDREQETQYF
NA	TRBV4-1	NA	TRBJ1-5	TGCGCCAGCAGCCAAGTCGAGAATAGCAATCAGCCCCAGCATTTT	CASSQVENSNQPQHF
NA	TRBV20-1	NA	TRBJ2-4	TGCAGTGCCAGGTTGATAGGCGAAAACATTCAGTACTTC	CSARLIGENIQYF
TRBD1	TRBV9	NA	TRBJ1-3	TGTGCCAGCAGGAGGGGGCGGTCCGGAAACACCATATATTTT	CASRRGRSGNTIYF
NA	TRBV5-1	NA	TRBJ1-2	TGCGCCAGCAGCTTGGACAGACAGCGGCTCTATGGCTACACCTTC	CASSLDRQRLYGYTF
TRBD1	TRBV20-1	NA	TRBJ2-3	TGCAGTGCTAGGGCCGGGACAGGGGGCGGATTACATACGCAGTATTTT	CSARAGTGGGLHTQYF
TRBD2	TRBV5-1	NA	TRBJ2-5	TGCGCCAGCAGCTTTCCCAGCGGGGGGGAGACCCAGTACTTC	CASSFPSGGETQYF
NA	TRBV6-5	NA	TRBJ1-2	TGTGCCAGCAGCAACGGGCAGGCCACCTATGGCTACACCTTC	CASSNGQATYGYTF
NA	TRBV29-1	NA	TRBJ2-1	TGCAGGGGGGGCAGAGGGTCGAATGAGCAGTTCTTC	CRGGRGSNEQFF